The present T cell receptor (beta chain) was sequenced within a study of blood T cell repertoires in COVID-19. Whole-study context: The analysed material was cDNA or gDNA that came from T cells, B-cell-depleted T cells, or PBMCs.

The CDR3 has 16 residues. The germline gives CDR1 KGHSH, CDR2 LQKENI. Trimming removed 2 bases at V and 0 bases at J, with 12 bases between. Clones were sequenced by immunoSEQ multiplex PCR, and TCRdb holds only the in-frame ones, with some missing. Seen here are 75,000 to 95,000 clones, 75% to 90% observed once, and the top ten hold around 12%. V gene TRBV18 combines with J gene TRBJ2-3; perhaps TRBD1 as D (5 bases). This receptor was obtained from a woman aged 40 to 50 with active or convalescent COVID-19. The sample was peripheral blood. The CDR3 bases are TGTGCCAGCTCACCAAGTTCAGGGTGGAGCACAGATACGCAGTATTTT. It yields the protein CASSPSSGWSTDTQYF.